The next 32 T cell receptor beta chains were all read from a single sample in a study of T cells after yellow fever vaccination. TCRdb processed the 5' RACE reads anew with MiXCR; each CDR3 protein has one entry. Here the sample spans 130,000 or so distinct CDR3 sequences, roughly 15% being singletons. Sequenced material: CD8+ T cells sorted from PBMCs, taken 5 days after the yellow fever booster vaccination. These receptors were collected from a man aged 18 to 29 who received the YFV17D yellow fever vaccine.

A few counts support this clonotype. This sequence joins TRBV5-1 and TRBJ2-5; possibly TRBD2 for D (5 bases). Trimming took off 0 bases at V and 5 bases at J, with 14 bases between the two ends. The CDR3 sequence is 15 residues long. CDR1 and CDR2 from the germline V gene are SGHRS and YFSETQ. The CDR3 region is CASSLGREIGETQYF. DNA for the CDR3: TGCGCCAGCAGCTTGGGCCGGGAAATCGGCGAGACCCAGTACTTC.

In its sample, this clonotype was seen a few times. V gene TRBV2 combines with J gene TRBJ1-4, with unresolved D. This CDR3 contains 14 residues. The V gene's germline CDR1 is SNHLY and CDR2 FYNNEI. V lost 9 bases to trimming and J lost 1 base, with 12 bases between them. CDR3 sequence: CASRWSETNEKLFF. The CDR3 DNA reads TGTGCCAGTCGGTGGAGCGAAACTAATGAAAAACTGTTTTTT.

This clonotype turned up a few times. V is TRBV12-3 or TRBV12-4 and J is TRBJ1-2; weak D call: TRBD1 (5 bases). The V gene lost 4 bases and the J gene lost 3 bases, with 12 bases spanning the gap. The CDR3 spans 14 residues. The CDR3 sequence: CASSWAGLYYGYTF. CDR3 bases: TGTGCCAGCAGTTGGGCAGGGCTTTACTATGGCTACACCTTC.

This chain's CDR3 is CASSEGRGRWAGELFF. The CDR3 region has the DNA TGTGCCAGCAGTGAGGGCAGGGGGCGTTGGGCCGGGGAGCTGTTTTTT. This chain uses TRBV7-8 with TRBJ2-2, with 8 bases that match TRBD1. The CDR3 consists of 16 residues. J gave up 6 bases and V 6 bases, and 12 bases lay outside the gene matches. Germline CDR1 is SGHVS and CDR2 is FQNEAQ.

This chain connects TRBV19 to TRBJ2-2; weak D call: TRBD1 (6 bases). V dropped 6 bases and J dropped 2 bases, with 13 bases sitting between them. Germline V gene sequence: CDR1 LNHDA, CDR2 SQIVND (reference sequence). The CDR3 covers 15 residues. CDR3 protein: CASRDSPFNTGELFF. The DNA of the CDR3 is TGTGCCAGTAGGGACAGTCCCTTCAACACCGGGGAGCTGTTTTTT. Full variable domain (outside the CDR3, taken from reference TRBV19 and TRBJ2-2): DGGITQSPKYLFRKEGQNVTLSCEQNLNHDAMYWYRQDPGQGLRLIYYSQIVNDFQKGDIAEGYSVSREKKESFPLTVTSAQKNPTAFYLCASRDSPFNTGELFFGEGSRLTVL.

The gene calls are TRBV4-1 and TRBJ1-2; weak D call: TRBD1 (5 bases). V was shortened by 2 bases and J by 8 bases, with 18 bases between the two germline ends. From germline, CDR1 is MGHRA and CDR2 YSYEKL. There are 15 residues in the CDR3. The DNA for the CDR3 is TGCGCCAGCAGCCAACGCGGCGTAGGGGTAGGCGGCTACACCTTC. This gives the protein CASSQRGVGVGGYTF.

The genes are TRBV29-1 and TRBJ2-1; 7 nucleotides line up with TRBD2. Germline assignment: CDR1 SQVTM and CDR2 ANQGSEA. The CDR3 contains 11 residues. Losses at the gene ends were 4 bases for V and 8 bases for J; bases not matched to a gene: 2. CDR3 amino acids: CSVGTSYEQFF. Written as DNA, the CDR3 is TGCAGCGTTGGGACTAGTTATGAGCAGTTCTTC.

This clonotype was counted a few times. This CDR3 reads CASSLWGSNTEAFF. CDR3 nucleotides: TGTGCCAGCAGTTTATGGGGGTCGAACACTGAAGCTTTCTTT. The rearrangement joins TRBV27 to TRBJ1-1, with a tentative D call TRBD1 (5 bases). The germline V gene has CDR1 MNHEY and CDR2 SMNVEV (reference sequence). With 1 base removed from V and 1 base from J, the gap between germline ends came to 7 bases. CDR3 length equals 14 residues.

V usage is TRBV4-1 and J usage is TRBJ1-5; TRBD1 matches at 7 bases. The germline CDR1 and CDR2 sequences are MGHRA and YSYEKL. The CDR3 is 15 residues long. The junction had 3 bases not matched to a gene; V was cut back by 4 bases and J by 0 bases. CDR3 in amino acids: CASSLRQGSNQPQHF. CDR3 DNA sequence: TGCGCCAGCAGCCTCCGACAGGGTAGCAATCAGCCCCAGCATTTT.

The genes are TRBV19 and TRBJ1-1, with 7 bases that match TRBD1. CDR1 and CDR2 (germline): LNHDA, SQIVND (reference sequence). Trimming took 6 bases from V and 3 from J; bases not matched to a gene: 7. This CDR3 comprises 14 residues. CDR3 loop: CASSHRGAYTEAFF. DNA for the CDR3: TGTGCCAGTAGCCACAGGGGAGCTTACACTGAAGCTTTCTTT.

The V call is TRBV12-3 or TRBV12-4, the J call TRBJ2-2, with D tentatively TRBD1 (5 bases). The CDR3 consists of 14 residues. The V and J ends lost 4 bases and 4 bases respectively, with 10 bases between them. CDR3 amino acids: CASSSTDSTGELFF. CDR3 nucleotide sequence: TGTGCCAGCAGTTCGACCGACAGCACCGGGGAGCTGTTTTTT.

There are a few counts of this clonotype. This chain joins TRBV7-8 and TRBJ1-6, with 7 bases matching TRBD1. In germline, CDR1 is SGHVS, CDR2 FQNEAQ. CDR3 length: 16 amino acids. V lost 4 bases to trimming and J lost 10 bases; unmatched junction nucleotides: 13. The CDR3: CASSSTTQGIGSPLHF. CDR3 sequence (DNA): TGTGCCAGCAGCTCCACGACACAGGGGATCGGATCACCCCTCCACTTT.

This chain connects TRBV9 to TRBJ2-3; no definite D call. Trimming removed 2 bases from V and 3 bases from J, with 16 bases in between. From germline, CDR1 is SGDLS and CDR2 YYNGEE. The CDR3 is made up of 16 amino acids. CDR3 residues: CASSVSVSQETDTQYF. The CDR3 DNA reads as TGTGCCAGCAGCGTCTCTGTTAGCCAGGAAACAGATACGCAGTATTTT.

This clonotype has just a few counts. The rearrangement links TRBV12-3 or TRBV12-4 to TRBJ2-1; 8 positions match TRBD1. The trim removed 6 bases at V and 5 bases at J, leaving 15 bases unmatched. The CDR3 is 17 amino acids. CDR3 sequence reads: CASRHTTGQGINNEQFF. The CDR3 bases are TGTGCCAGCAGACATACCACCGGACAGGGCATTAACAATGAGCAGTTCTTC.

This clonotype has just a few counts. The CDR3 region has the DNA TGTGCCACGAGCACAGGGAGGGCCGGGGAGCTGTTTTTT. It yields the protein CATSTGRAGELFF. The chain combines TRBV24-1 with TRBJ2-2, with a possible D match to TRBD2 (7 bases). V lost 10 bases and J 6 bases, leaving 14 bases between the germline ends. The CDR3 runs 13 residues. In germline, CDR1 is KGHDR, CDR2 SFDVKD.

This clonotype came up a few times. The chain employs TRBV19 and TRBJ1-2, with D unclear. CDR3 length: 17 residues. The ends were cut back, 7 bases at V and 7 bases at J, with 28 bases in the middle. The germline V gene has CDR1 LNHDA and CDR2 SQIVND (reference sequence). The CDR3 DNA sequence: TGTGCCAGTACTTCCCTTATCGACGCGATAGATAGAATTGGCTACACCTTC. Its protein product is CASTSLIDAIDRIGYTF.

There are a few counts of this clonotype. The J gene is TRBJ2-1, the V gene TRBV20-1; 9 bases are a match to TRBD2. Germline V gene lookup returns CDR1 DFQATT and CDR2 SNEGSKA (reference sequence). The CDR3 runs to 16 residues. V was clipped by 0 bases and J by 8 bases; unmatched bases: 11. This chain's CDR3 is CSARDPLAGSVHEQFF. Written as DNA, the CDR3 is TGCAGTGCTAGAGATCCCCTAGCGGGAAGTGTTCATGAGCAGTTCTTC.

This chain uses TRBV7-9 with TRBJ2-2; the D call may be TRBD1 or TRBD2 (5 bases each). Germline loops: CDR1 SEHNR, CDR2 FQNEAQ (reference sequence). The V gene lost 4 bases and the J gene lost 0 bases, with 12 bases spanning the gap. This CDR3 spans 16 amino acids. CDR3 bases: TGTGCCAGCAGCTCCTCCGGGACGGCGAACACCGGGGAGCTGTTTTTT. Protein: CASSSSGTANTGELFF.

This clonotype has a handful of counts. The CDR3 DNA follows: TGCGCCAGCAGCCAAGATACTAGCGGGGCAGATACGCAGTATTTT. Its translation is CASSQDTSGADTQYF. The V gene is TRBV4-3, the J gene TRBJ2-3, with TRBD2 matching over 10 bases. The CDR3 extends over 15 amino acids. Trimming took 0 bases from V and 4 from J; bases not matched to a gene: 1. Germline assignment: CDR1 LGHNA and CDR2 YSLEER.

V gene TRBV5-1 combines with J gene TRBJ2-7, with TRBD2 matching 9 bases. CDR1 is SGHRS, CDR2 YFSETQ, per germline. The CDR3 has 14 residues. V shed 1 base and J 2 bases; nucleotides not matched to a gene: 1. This chain's CDR3 is CASSLTSGPYEQYF. CDR3 sequence (DNA): TGCGCCAGCAGCTTGACTAGCGGGCCCTACGAGCAGTACTTC.

The chain couples TRBV7-2 to TRBJ2-1, with TRBD2 matching 8 bases. J was trimmed by 2 bases and V by 4 bases; bases with no gene match: 7. The V gene's germline CDR1 is SGHTA and CDR2 FQGNSA. The CDR3 length is 16 residues. CDR3 nucleotides: TGTGCCAGCAGCTCGGGCCGACTAGCGCCCTACAATGAGCAGTTCTTC. Translating it yields CASSSGRLAPYNEQFF.

This clonotype was observed a few times. The CDR3 DNA is TGTGCCAGCAGCTTAGGGCAGGGACGCCAGGATACGCAGTATTTT. Protein: CASSLGQGRQDTQYF. The J gene is TRBJ2-3, the V gene TRBV7-9; D is perhaps TRBD1 or TRBD2 (5 bases each). Trimming left V 1 base short and J 6 bases short, with 14 bases between. Germline loops: CDR1 SEHNR, CDR2 FQNEAQ (reference sequence). The CDR3 has 15 amino acids.

The sample holds a few counts of this clonotype. The rearrangement uses TRBV12-3 or TRBV12-4 and TRBJ1-2; D is uncertain. The CDR3 loop spans 13 amino acids. The ends were cut back, 3 bases at V and 2 bases at J, with 7 bases in the middle. The CDR3 DNA follows: TGTGCCAGCAGTTTGGGAATAAACTATGGCTACACCTTC. Residues: CASSLGINYGYTF.

This clonotype was observed a few times. The chain carries TRBV7-8 and TRBJ2-5; D unresolved. Per germline, CDR1 SGHVS and CDR2 FQNEAQ. Trimming shortened V by 8 bases and J by 0 bases, and 10 bases separated the two germline ends. CDR3 size: 13 residues. Here the CDR3 reads CASVARYQETQYF. The CDR3 DNA reads as TGTGCCAGCGTGGCCCGGTACCAAGAGACCCAGTACTTC.

The chain employs TRBV7-8 and TRBJ2-1; 10 bases are a match to TRBD1. The CDR3 runs 15 residues. With 6 bases clipped from V and 2 bases from J, the junction kept 4 bases outside the gene matches. Germline CDR1 SGHVS, CDR2 FQNEAQ. CDR3 DNA: TGTGCCAGCAGGTTGGGACAGGGGACCTACAATGAGCAGTTCTTC. Protein product: CASRLGQGTYNEQFF.

This clonotype appeared a few times. This chain uses TRBV12-3 or TRBV12-4 with TRBJ1-1; maybe TRBD1 (5 bases). The CDR3 contains 14 residues. Trimming shortened V by 1 base and J by 4 bases, and 10 bases separated the two germline ends. DNA of the CDR3: TGTGCCAGCAGTTTAGTTTCCGGGGGCACTGAAGCTTTCTTT. Amino acid sequence: CASSLVSGGTEAFF.

This chain uses TRBV6-2 or TRBV6-3 with TRBJ2-3; D is undetermined. There are 15 residues in the CDR3. Deletions cut 7 bases from V and 4 bases from J, with 18 bases between. Germline values: CDR1 MNHEY, CDR2 SVGEGT. The CDR3: CASKGVHSESDTQYF. The CDR3 DNA follows: TGTGCCAGCAAAGGCGTACACAGCGAATCAGATACGCAGTATTTT.

This clonotype was detected ten times or more. The J gene is TRBJ1-5, the V gene TRBV5-8, with D hard to call. The CDR3 extends over 16 amino acids. Germline V lookup: CDR1 SGHTS, CDR2 YDEGEE. Trimming removed 0 bases from V and 4 bases from J, with 14 bases in between. Here the CDR3 reads CASSLGTGLWNQPQHF. In nucleotides, the CDR3 is TGTGCCAGCAGCTTGGGTACTGGGCTGTGGAATCAGCCCCAGCATTTT. Together with reference TRBV5-8 and TRBJ1-5, the CDR3 gives the full variable domain: EAGVTQSPTHLIKTRGQQATLRCSPISGHTSVYWYQQALGLGLQFLLWYDEGEERNRGNFPPRFSGRQFPNYSSELNVNALELEDSALYLCASSLGTGLWNQPQHFGDGTRLSIL.

The CDR3 region is CASSLALYTEAFF. For the CDR3, the DNA is TGTGCCAGCAGCTTAGCGCTGTACACTGAAGCTTTCTTT. The rearrangement links TRBV7-6 to TRBJ1-1; D remains unclear. This CDR3 contains 13 residues. The ends were cut back, 0 bases at V and 3 bases at J, with 5 bases in the middle. The germline V gene encodes CDR1 SGHVS and CDR2 FNYEAQ.

This clonotype was counted a few times. The chain employs TRBV7-9 and TRBJ2-3; a weak D match, TRBD2 (7 bases). Germline CDR1 SEHNR, CDR2 FQNEAQ (reference sequence). The CDR3 has 15 amino acids. The V end was cut by 2 bases, the J end by 1 base, with 10 bases between. In nucleotides, the CDR3 is TGTGCCAGCAGCTTAAAGGGGGGGCGCACAGATACGCAGTATTTT. Protein: CASSLKGGRTDTQYF.

This clonotype was observed a few times. At one end the junction does not follow the germline gene, possibly because of a read error. J is TRBJ1-2 and V is TRBV4-1; D is unclear. The CDR3 loop spans 13 amino acids. In germline, CDR1 is MGHRA, CDR2 YSYEKL. The CDR3 bases are TGCTCCAGCAGCCAAGCCCCCCACTATGGCTACACCTTC. This translates into CSSSQAPHYGYTF.

This clonotype appeared a few times. The CDR3 loop reads CASSLSAGEYYGYTF. The CDR3 DNA follows: TGTGCCAGCAGTTTATCCGCCGGAGAGTACTATGGCTACACCTTC. The chain joins TRBV27 to TRBJ1-2, with D unresolved. Germline values: CDR1 MNHEY, CDR2 SMNVEV (reference sequence). Trimming took 0 bases from V and 3 from J, leaving 11 bases between them. The CDR3 spans 15 residues.